A selection of T cell receptor beta chains follows, all from one sample in a study of CD8 T cells in ankylosing spondylitis. One entry per CDR3 protein, called by TCRdb with MiXCR from the 5' RACE reads. The sample holds a few hundred thousand distinct CDR3 sequences, more than 20% seen once. The material sequenced was blood, either unsorted or a sorted T cell fraction (not recorded which). The receptors derive from a male donor with ankylosing spondylitis or in good health (not recorded which). Each CDR3 is given without its conserved first and last residue.

TRBJ2-7,TRBV6-1,ASSLLGTAYEQY
TRBJ2-3,TRBV20-1,SYREDTDTQY
TRBJ2-5,TRBV29-1,SGNRDSRGTQY
TRBJ2-3,TRBV11-2,ASSNGDTQY
TRBJ1-1,TRBV5-1,ASSLTGGVYTEAF
TRBJ2-1,TRBV15,ATSRPGAGSLNEQF
TRBJ2-7,TRBV27,ASSAGPGQGNEQY
TRBJ2-7,TRBV29-1,SIGSGAYSEQY
TRBJ2-5,TRBV5-4,ASSWGHRDGETQY
TRBJ1-1,TRBV5-5,ASSLSVGEAF
TRBJ2-1,TRBV28,ASSLNLGTGINEQF
TRBJ1-1,TRBV20-1,RTSTGNTEAF
TRBJ2-1,TRBV12-3/TRBV12-4,ASRGGSGGPTNTYNEQF
TRBJ2-1,TRBV12-3/TRBV12-4,ASSYRTSGGHNEQF
TRBJ2-2,TRBV4-1,ASSQVGGNTGELF
TRBJ2-5,TRBV20-1,SASQETQY
TRBJ2-5,TRBV30,AYSGGPGETQY
TRBJ2-7,TRBV4-1,ASSQEGISYEQY
TRBJ2-7,TRBV20-1,SARPWSSYEQY
TRBJ2-3,TRBV20-1,SAREGGAPLTDTQY
TRBJ2-7,TRBV12-3/TRBV12-4,ASSSPGHPWYEQY
TRBJ2-2,TRBV5-8,ASSRRDTGELF
TRBJ2-2,TRBV7-9,ASEGGANTGELF
TRBJ2-1,TRBV4-1,ASSQVAGNEQF
TRBJ2-3,TRBV7-9,ASTLPARSTPDTQY
TRBJ2-2,TRBV6-1,ASSGSSGKGTGELF
TRBJ2-7,TRBV15,ATSDPIRQGPYEQY
TRBJ2-7,TRBV30,AWSWGSYEQY
TRBJ2-3,TRBV11-1,ASSFLGTQGDTQY
TRBJ2-7,TRBV20-1,SAATSGGSYEQY
TRBJ2-3,TRBV20-1,SARDYRGADTQY
TRBJ2-2,TRBV10-3,AISEVVALTGELF
TRBJ2-7,TRBV4-2,ASSQDSLAGELTYEQY
TRBJ2-7,TRBV7-9,ASSFLQGGRYEQY
TRBJ2-6,TRBV20-1,GARRRGSGANVLT
TRBJ2-7,TRBV28,ATELGLRVLEQY
TRBJ1-1,TRBV5-1,ASSRTVENTEAF
TRBJ2-2,TRBV12-3/TRBV12-4,ASSSSGEGFLPGELF
TRBJ1-6,TRBV4-1,ASSQGGGNSPLH
TRBJ2-7,TRBV20-1,SAEMDRSAYEQY
TRBJ2-1,TRBV30,AWSEVKGRRNNEQF
TRBJ2-3,TRBV4-2,ASSQTRRPGGDTQY
TRBJ2-3,TRBV11-2,ASSYVGGSDTQY
TRBJ2-7,TRBV7-9,ASSLSGGPDYEQY
TRBJ2-3,TRBV29-1,SVVLAGGPTDTQY
TRBJ2-1,TRBV27,ASSFASGGGNEQF
TRBJ2-1,TRBV7-9,ASSLPQEGF
TRBJ2-1,TRBV10-1,ASSGETNNEQF
TRBJ1-5,TRBV7-9,ASSGTGGHQPQH
TRBJ2-3,TRBV10-3,ATRGLADTQY
TRBJ2-1,TRBV3-1,ASSPDLGVTPPEQF
TRBJ2-1,TRBV29-1,SVGDGSSYNEQF
TRBJ2-3,TRBV7-9,ASSPRTPRDTDTQY
TRBJ2-7,TRBV20-1,SASTDRLSYEQY
TRBJ2-7,TRBV10-2,ASSAPGRMQTYEQY